These T cell receptor beta chains were read from a single sample in a study of neoadjuvant nivolumab and ipilimumab in lung cancer. The method was immunoSEQ multiplex PCR; TCRdb's version includes in-frame clones alone and lacks a portion of them. The top ten clones hold 3% to 4% of a sample with 7,500 to 10,000 clones, around 85% of them seen once. The sample consisted of peripheral blood, taken before neoadjuvant nivolumab, alone or with ipilimumab. The receptors here all came from an adult with non-small cell lung cancer. CDR3s include the opening cysteine and the closing phenylalanine or tryptophan. The D gene is left open where the match is weak. For some rows the clone size is stated as once, few or many, or as a class when expanded; others skip it.

>TRBD1|TRBV2|.|13|TRBJ1-4
CASSGQGREKLFF
TGTGCCAGCAGTGGACAGGGGAGAGAAAAACTGTTTTTT
>.|TRBV21-1|.|16|TRBJ2-7
CASSKVKRTPSYEQYF
TGTGCCAGCAGCAAAGTAAAGCGGACCCCCTCCTACGAGCAGTACTTC
>TRBD2|TRBV27|.|17|TRBJ2-2
CASSLLVTSGLTGELFF
TGTGCCAGCAGTTTATTGGTGACTAGCGGACTCACCGGGGAGCTGTTTTTT
>TRBD2|TRBV30|.|16|TRBJ2-1
CAWSVLRRERINEQFF
TGTGCCTGGAGTGTACTGCGGCGGGAGAGGATCAATGAGCAGTTCTTC
>TRBD1|TRBV11-1|.|16|TRBJ2-7
CASSFGPGQGSYEQYF
TGTGCCAGCAGCTTCGGTCCGGGACAGGGCTCCTACGAGCAGTACTTC
>.|TRBV28|.|19|TRBJ2-7
CASSSGRVVGQTLSYEQYF
TGTGCCAGCAGTTCCGGTAGGGTAGTCGGACAGACACTTTCCTACGAGCAGTACTTC
>TRBD1|TRBV10-1|few|15|TRBJ2-2
CASSQTGTGSGELFF
TGCGCCAGCAGCCAAACCGGGACAGGGTCCGGGGAGCTGTTTTTT
>TRBD1|TRBV5-1|few|14|TRBJ2-7
CASSPGTGKYEQYF
TGCGCCAGCAGCCCCGGGACAGGGAAGTACGAGCAGTACTTC
>.|TRBV9|.|15|TRBJ2-7
CASSFRGGGSYEQYF
TGTGCCAGCAGCTTCAGGGGGGGAGGTTCGTACGAGCAGTACTTC
>.|TRBV5-5|.|13|TRBJ2-5
CASSSRRTETQYF
TGTGCCAGCAGCTCACGACGGACGGAGACCCAGTACTTC
>.|TRBV29-1|once|13|TRBJ2-2
CSVVGGNTGELFF
TGCAGCGTTGTGGGGGGTAACACCGGGGAGCTGTTTTTT
>TRBD1|TRBV19|.|15|TRBJ2-2
CASGGRDRDTGELFF
TGTGCCAGTGGAGGCCGGGACAGGGACACCGGGGAGCTGTTTTTT
>.|TRBV7-2|.|14|TRBJ2-2
CASSSPRVAGELFF
TGTGCCAGCAGCTCCCCTAGGGTTGCCGGGGAGCTGTTTTTT
>TRBD1|TRBV6-4|.|14|TRBJ2-2
CASQGEVETGELFF
TGTGCCAGCCAGGGGGAAGTGGAAACCGGGGAGCTGTTTTTT
>.|TRBV5-4|.|15|TRBJ1-4
CASSPGGRGSGKLFF
TGTGCCAGCAGCCCGGGGGGGAGGGGATCCGGAAAACTGTTTTTT
>TRBD1|TRBV7-6|few|15|TRBJ1-4
CASSSKTGWNEKLFF
TGTGCCAGCAGCTCAAAGACAGGGTGGAATGAAAAACTGTTTTTT
>.|TRBV7-9|.|19|TRBJ2-4
CASSSEPPGPPGKENIQYF
TGTGCCAGCAGCTCTGAGCCCCCGGGTCCCCCAGGGAAGGAAAACATTCAGTACTTC
>TRBD1|TRBV5-4|.|14|TRBJ1-4
CASSLKGAVEKLFF
TGTGCCAGCAGCTTGAAGGGGGCGGTTGAAAAACTGTTTTTT
>.|TRBV5-4|few|11|TRBJ1-1
CASSLDTEAFF
TGTGCCAGCAGCCTAGACACTGAAGCTTTCTTT
>TRBD2|TRBV6-4|few|14|TRBJ2-1
CASSDGLAGNEQFF
TGTGCCAGCAGTGACGGACTAGCGGGCAATGAGCAGTTCTTC
>.|TRBV6-5|.|12|TRBJ2-5
CATSGGGETQYF
TGTGCCACTTCGGGGGGCGGGGAGACCCAGTACTTC
>.|TRBV5-1|.|14|TRBJ1-1
CASSPREGNTEAFF
TGCGCCAGCAGCCCCCGGGAGGGGAACACTGAAGCTTTCTTT
>TRBD1|TRBV5-1|.|16|TRBJ1-3
CASSLGTGFVGNTIYF
TGCGCCAGCAGCTTGGGGACAGGATTCGTTGGAAACACCATATATTTT
>TRBD2|TRBV4-2|.|17|TRBJ2-7
CASSQEGEAGGPNEQYF
TGTGCCAGCAGCCAAGAAGGAGAAGCGGGAGGGCCTAACGAGCAGTACTTC
>.|TRBV7-8|.|14|TRBJ1-2
CASSQQIRRDGYTF
TGTGCCAGCAGCCAACAAATACGCAGGGATGGCTACACCTTC
>TRBD1|TRBV6-1|.|15|TRBJ2-5
CASRDDREWRETQYF
TGTGCCAGCAGGGATGACAGGGAGTGGAGGGAGACCCAGTACTTC
>TRBD1|TRBV7-2|.|19|TRBJ2-6
CASSLAGGQGVPGANVLTF
TGTGCCAGCAGCTTAGCGGGTGGACAGGGAGTCCCTGGGGCCAACGTCCTGACTTTC
>.|TRBV2|.|16|TRBJ1-2
CASSESDAGSGYGYTF
TGTGCCAGCAGTGAAAGCGATGCAGGATCGGGCTATGGCTACACCTTC
>.|TRBV4-2|.|15|TRBJ1-1
CASSPREGTNTEAFF
TGTGCCAGCAGCCCCCGGGAGGGGACGAACACTGAAGCTTTCTTT
>TRBD1|TRBV18|.|16|TRBJ1-5
CASSPGTGEGGQPQHF
TGTGCCAGCTCACCAGGGACAGGGGAGGGCGGTCAGCCCCAGCATTTT
>TRBD2|TRBV5-4|once|13|TRBJ2-1
CATWTSGSYEQFF
TGTGCCACCTGGACTAGCGGGAGCTATGAGCAGTTCTTC
>.|TRBV7-3|.|14|TRBJ2-7
CASSPLHSSYEQYF
TGTGCCAGCAGCCCTCTGCACAGCTCCTACGAGCAGTACTTC
>.|TRBV12-2|.|17|TRBJ2-1
CASRLAELAGGRNEQFF
TGTGCAAGTCGCTTAGCGGAACTAGCGGGAGGGCGTAATGAGCAGTTCTTC
>.|TRBV11-2|.|16|TRBJ2-7
CASSPLKGRAAYEQYF
TGTGCCAGCAGCCCCCTTAAGGGCAGGGCGGCCTACGAGCAGTACTTC
>.|TRBV11-3|once|13|TRBJ2-3
CASSLVSADTQYF
TGTGCCAGCAGCTTGGTTAGCGCAGATACGCAGTATTTT
>TRBD2|TRBV7-2|.|15|TRBJ2-1
CASSSSGRIGNEQFF
TGTGCCAGCAGCAGTAGCGGGAGGATAGGAAATGAGCAGTTCTTC
>.|TRBV28|.|14|TRBJ2-7
CASSSDRISYEQYF
TGTGCCAGCAGCTCGGACCGGATTTCCTACGAGCAGTACTTC
>.|TRBV19|.|14|TRBJ2-7
CASSINSLSYEQYF
TGTGCCAGTAGTATTAACAGCCTATCCTACGAGCAGTACTTC
>.|TRBV18|.|16|TRBJ1-2
CASSSDTGRRAYGYTF
TGTGCCAGCTCATCTGATACAGGAAGACGAGCCTATGGCTACACCTTC
>TRBD1|TRBV7-8|.|16|TRBJ1-5
CASSLGGQAANQPQHF
TGTGCCAGCAGCCTGGGGGGACAGGCCGCTAATCAGCCCCAGCATTTT
>.|TRBV9|.|15|TRBJ2-3
CASTSGGRITDTQYF
TGTGCCAGCACCTCAGGAGGTCGTATCACAGATACGCAGTATTTT
>.|TRBV13|.|13|TRBJ2-7
CASSFKGPYEQYF
TGTGCCAGCAGCTTCAAGGGTCCCTACGAGCAGTACTTC